These 15 T cell receptor beta chains share one sample of origin, sequenced in a study of blood T cell repertoires in COVID-19. The protocol was immunoSEQ multiplex PCR, while the TCRdb copy is restricted to in-frame clones and leaves out a portion. Counted here are roughly 160,000 clones, about 80% occurring once; the ten biggest clones make up 15% to 20%. The sequenced material came from PBMCs or T cells enriched from blood (not recorded which). Receptors originate from a woman in her sixties or seventies in a cohort exposed to, infected with or recovered from COVID-19 (not recorded which).

The V call is TRBV9, the J call TRBJ2-3, with 11 bases that match TRBD2. J gave up 5 bases and V 5 bases, and 7 bases lay outside the gene matches. Per germline, CDR1 SGDLS and CDR2 YYNGEE. This CDR3 contains 15 residues. CDR3 protein: CASRPAGLAGDTQYF. In nucleotides, the CDR3 is TGTGCCAGCAGGCCGGCCGGACTAGCGGGAGATACGCAGTATTTT. The variable domain in full, completed from reference TRBV9 and TRBJ2-3, reads DSGVTQTPKHLITATGQRVTLRCSPRSGDLSVYWYQQSLDQGLQFLIQYYNGEERAKGNILERFSAQQFPDLHSELNLSSLELGDSALYFCASRPAGLAGDTQYFGPGTRLTVL.

V is TRBV19 and J is TRBJ1-5, with D perhaps TRBD1 (6 bases). The CDR3 has 17 residues. Germline V gene sequence: CDR1 LNHDA, CDR2 SQIVND (reference sequence). V lost 3 bases and J lost 1, with 16 bases in between. The CDR3 region has the DNA TGTGCCAGTAGTATGGGGGCAAGGGGTCCCAGCAATCAGCCCCAGCATTTT. Translated: CASSMGARGPSNQPQHF.

This clone was picked up a small number of times. The J gene is TRBJ2-2, the V gene TRBV5-1; 7 bases match TRBD2. CDR3 length: 15 residues. CDR1 is SGHRS and CDR2 is YFSETQ in the germline V gene. After removal of 1 base from V and 5 bases from J, the junction contained 5 bases not matched to a gene. The CDR3 region has the DNA TGCGCCAGCAGCTTGTTGGGAGGGCAAACCGGGGAGCTGTTTTTT. Translated, it gives CASSLLGGQTGELFF.

This clone was counted only a few times. The chain is built from TRBV19 and TRBJ2-7; D not resolved. V lost 1 base, J lost 6 bases, and 10 bases lay in between. The germline CDR1 and CDR2 sequences are LNHDA and SQIVND (reference sequence). The CDR3 extends over 13 amino acids. CDR3 bases: TGTGCCAGTAGTATAGTCGGTAGAGGCGAGCAGTACTTC. Its translation: CASSIVGRGEQYF.

This clone was found a few times. V and J are TRBV23-1 and TRBJ1-5; TRBD1 matches 12 bases. TRBV23-1 counts as an open reading frame of uncertain function. V gave up 1 base and J gave up 2 bases; unmatched junction bases: 9. The CDR3 contains 19 residues. The CDR3 is CASSQYRDRGPSRNQPQHF. The CDR3 nucleotides read TGCGCCAGCAGTCAATACCGGGACAGGGGGCCCTCGCGCAATCAGCCCCAGCATTTT.

The chain uses TRBV6-5 and TRBJ2-1; D is possibly TRBD2 (5 bases). The CDR3 contains 14 residues. CDR1 is MNHEY, CDR2 SVGAGI, per germline. The ends were cut back, 5 bases at V and 0 bases at J, with 8 bases in the middle. The CDR3 here is CASSSGDSYNEQFF. DNA of the CDR3: TGTGCCAGCAGTAGCGGAGACTCCTACAATGAGCAGTTCTTC.

The chain recombines TRBV15 with TRBJ1-2; 8 nucleotides align to TRBD1. V lost 4 bases to trimming and J lost 7 bases; unmatched junction nucleotides: 5. Looked up from germline, CDR1 is LNHNV and CDR2 is YYDKDF (reference sequence). CDR3 length equals 13 residues. In DNA, the CDR3 is TGTGCCACCAGCAAACGGACAGGGCTTGGCTACACCTTC. This sequence encodes CATSKRTGLGYTF.

This clone showed up just once. The chain recombines TRBV9 with TRBJ2-1; 10 bases match TRBD2. The germline V gene has CDR1 SGDLS and CDR2 YYNGEE. CDR3 length: 14 amino acids. V shed 0 bases, J shed 8 bases, and the junction held 2 bases outside the gene matches. Here the CDR3 reads CASSVGTSGDEQFF. DNA of the CDR3: TGTGCCAGCAGCGTAGGGACTAGCGGAGATGAGCAGTTCTTC.

The V and J genes are TRBV4-1 and TRBJ1-1; no firm D call. This CDR3 has 13 residues. The V gene lost 4 bases and the J gene lost 7 bases, with 13 bases spanning the gap. The germline CDR1 and CDR2 sequences are MGHRA and YSYEKL. CDR3 in DNA: TGCGCCAGCAGCCGAAGCGGGCTGTATGAAGCTTTCTTT. Protein sequence: CASSRSGLYEAFF.

This clone was seen only a few times. The gene calls are TRBV28 and TRBJ1-5; possibly TRBD1 for D (5 bases). The CDR3 covers 15 residues. The V gene's germline CDR1 is MDHEN and CDR2 SYDVKM. The V gene lost 2 bases and the J gene lost 2 bases, with 10 bases spanning the gap. In nucleotides, the CDR3 is TGTGCCAGCAGTTTAGTATCCAGGGGCAATCAGCCCCAGCATTTT. Protein product: CASSLVSRGNQPQHF. The full variable domain, with the rest looked up from reference TRBV28 and TRBJ1-5, is DVKVTQSSRYLVKRTGEKVFLECVQDMDHENMFWYRQDPGLGLRLIYFSYDVKMKEKGDIPEGYSVSREKKERFSLILESASTNQTSMYLCASSLVSRGNQPQHFGDGTRLSIL.

Concerning this clone: This specimen includes other DNA sequences encoding the same CDR3. The chain couples TRBV5-1 to TRBJ1-1; tentatively, D is TRBD1 (5 bases). Deletions cut 0 bases from V and 0 bases from J, with 6 bases between. CDR3 length equals 14 residues. The V gene's germline CDR1 is SGHRS and CDR2 YFSETQ. The CDR3 spells CASSLGQMNTEAFF. The CDR3 nucleotides are TGCGCCAGCAGCTTGGGACAGATGAACACTGAAGCTTTCTTT.

The chain recombines TRBV20-1 with TRBJ2-4; TRBD2 is a possible D gene (5 bases). Per germline, CDR1 DFQATT and CDR2 SNEGSKA (reference sequence). Trimming removed 3 bases from V and 3 bases from J, with 12 bases in between. The CDR3 consists of 14 residues. This CDR3 reads CSASVASSKNIQYF. Written as DNA, the CDR3 is TGCAGTGCTAGTGTTGCTAGCAGCAAAAACATTCAGTACTTC.

The rearrangement joins TRBV4-3 to TRBJ2-5, with 8 bases aligning to TRBD1. Unmatched junction bases numbered 13, after V lost 0 bases and J lost 4 bases. The CDR3 is made up of 18 amino acids. Germline CDR1 reads LGHNA; CDR2 reads YSLEER. The DNA of the CDR3 is TGCGCCAGCAGCCAAGATTTAGCAGCCGGACAGGGCGGAGAGACCCAGTACTTC. It is translated as CASSQDLAAGQGGETQYF.

The chain employs TRBV5-1 and TRBJ1-1, with unresolved D. Germline CDR1 and CDR2: SGHRS and YFSETQ. The V and J ends lost 0 bases and 4 bases respectively, with 10 bases between them. The CDR3 contains 14 residues. The CDR3, as DNA: TGCGCCAGCAGCTTGGTTGTAGGGAGCACTGAAGCTTTCTTT. Protein product: CASSLVVGSTEAFF.

This clone was seen at least ten times. The chain links TRBV7-9 to TRBJ1-2, with D possibly matching TRBD1 (6 bases). V gave up 5 bases and J gave up 4 bases, with 17 bases separating them. Germline values: CDR1 SEHNR, CDR2 FQNEAQ (reference sequence). The CDR3 runs to 15 residues. The CDR3 sequence: CASSPMSTGSYGYTF. The CDR3 region has the DNA TGTGCCAGCAGCCCTATGAGCACAGGGAGCTATGGCTACACCTTC.